The 23 T cell receptor beta chains below all came from one sample that was sequenced in a study of blood T cells in healthy people across ages. A second PCR of 7 to 11 cycles used a sample-barcoded 5' primer and a J-beta primer mix. TCRdb fed the 5' RACE reads into MiXCR, producing one record per CDR3 protein. The sample yields around 710,000 distinct CDR3 sequences, 43% seen once. What was sequenced was blood. Receptors were obtained from a woman aged 55 to 70 in good health.

V gene TRBV12-3 or TRBV12-4 combines with J gene TRBJ1-2; 8 nucleotides match TRBD1. This CDR3 region has 14 residues. Trimming took 5 bases from V and 8 from J; bases not matched to a gene: 10. CDR3 residues: CASSSLRGLWGYTF. DNA for the CDR3: TGTGCCAGCAGTAGCCTCAGGGGGCTGTGGGGCTACACCTTC.

The chain uses TRBV10-3 and TRBJ2-7; tentatively, D is TRBD2 (5 bases). This CDR3 has 11 residues. Between the trimmed V and J ends, which lost 6 bases and 7 bases, there was a span of 10 bases. Germline lookup yields CDR1 ENHRY and CDR2 SYGVKD. DNA for the CDR3: TGTGCCATCAGGGCAAGCGGAGAGCAGTACTTC. This translates into CAIRASGEQYF.

The chain joins TRBV28 to TRBJ1-1; 11 bases line up with TRBD1. There are 15 residues in the CDR3. Losses at the gene ends were 5 bases for V and 1 base for J; bases not matched to a gene: 3. Germline CDR1 reads MDHEN; CDR2 reads SYDVKM. The CDR3 sequence is CASSGTGGQNTEAFF. As DNA, the CDR3 is TGTGCCAGCAGTGGGACAGGGGGGCAGAACACTGAAGCTTTCTTT.

This clonotype was observed at least ten times. The chain uses TRBV10-3 and TRBJ2-1; no definite D call. V lost 3 bases to trimming and J lost 2 bases, with 8 bases between them. CDR3 length equals 14 residues. Looked up from germline, CDR1 is ENHRY and CDR2 is SYGVKD. The CDR3 nucleotides read TGTGCCATCAGTGACGGGCGGACCTACAATGAGCAGTTCTTC. Translated, it gives CAISDGRTYNEQFF.

In this sample, this clonotype turned up once. Relative to the germline gene, one junction end is altered; a read error may explain this. The genes are TRBV12-3 or TRBV12-4 and TRBJ1-2; D uncertain. This CDR3 is 14 amino acids long. The CDR3 is CANSRGMSTYGYTF. In DNA, the CDR3 is TGTGCCAACAGTCGTGGGATGAGCACCTATGGCTACACCTTC.

V usage is TRBV20-1 and J usage is TRBJ2-7; 12 bases align to TRBD2. Germline V gene sequence: CDR1 DFQATT, CDR2 SNEGSKA (reference sequence). V shed 6 bases and J 4 bases; nucleotides not matched to a gene: 10. This CDR3 comprises 15 residues. The DNA of the CDR3 is TGCAGTGCGGATGGGACTAGCGGGTTTACTTACGAGCAGTACTTC. Translating gives CSADGTSGFTYEQYF.

This chain connects TRBV12-3 or TRBV12-4 to TRBJ2-7; 9 nucleotides match TRBD2. CDR3 size: 14 residues. With 6 bases clipped from V and 9 bases from J, the junction kept 12 bases outside the gene matches. The CDR3 here is CASSPMGRGGVQYF. The CDR3 region has the DNA TGTGCCAGCAGCCCTATGGGGCGGGGGGGAGTGCAGTACTTC.

The chain combines TRBV10-3 with TRBJ2-5, with TRBD1 matching over 10 bases. The DNA end is more similar to TRBJ2-7, so the J call may be wrong. Germline-derived CDR1 and CDR2 are ENHRY and SYGVKD. The CDR3 runs to 13 residues. Here the CDR3 reads CAIRAGTGDEQYF. CDR3 nucleotides: TGTGCCATCCGAGCCGGGACAGGGGACGAGCAGTACTTC.

This clonotype has ten or more counts. The chain employs TRBV7-9 and TRBJ1-6; no clear D gene. CDR1 is SEHNR and CDR2 is FQNEAQ in the germline V gene (reference sequence). Trimming took off 3 bases at V and 5 bases at J, with 8 bases between the two ends. The CDR3 is 14 amino acids. CDR3 region: CASSFVENNSPLHF. For the CDR3, the DNA is TGTGCCAGCAGCTTCGTCGAAAATAATTCACCCCTCCACTTT.

This chain uses TRBV4-2 with TRBJ2-7, with 10 bases identical to TRBD2. Losses at the gene ends were 1 base for V and 0 bases for J; bases not matched to a gene: 6. The CDR3 has 17 amino acids. Germline assignment: CDR1 LGHNA and CDR2 YNFKEQ. The CDR3 nucleotides read TGTGCCAGCAGCCAAGCGGCTAGCGGGGGCCTCTCCTACGAGCAGTACTTC. It yields the protein CASSQAASGGLSYEQYF.

CDR3 protein: CASSQEGLYPQETQYF. The DNA for the CDR3 is TGTGCCAGCAGCCAAGAAGGGCTGTACCCTCAAGAGACCCAGTACTTC. The chain is built from TRBV14 and TRBJ2-5; unclear D gene. CDR3 size: 16 residues. V dropped 0 bases and J dropped 2 bases, with 13 bases sitting between them. Germline loops: CDR1 SGHDN, CDR2 FVKESK.

The rearrangement joins TRBV7-8 to TRBJ1-5; 12 positions agree with TRBD1. V lost 0 bases, J lost 5 bases, and 5 bases stayed unmatched. CDR1 is SGHVS, CDR2 FQNEAQ, per germline. The CDR3 has 17 amino acids. In DNA, the CDR3 is TGTGCCAGCAGCTTAGCCCGGGACAGGGGGCGCGATCAGCCCCAGCATTTT. Translated, it gives CASSLARDRGRDQPQHF.

This chain's CDR3 is CASSQRTGGALYNEQFF. The CDR3 DNA sequence: TGTGCCAGCAGCCAACGGACAGGGGGTGCGTTGTACAATGAGCAGTTCTTC. The J gene is TRBJ2-1, the V gene TRBV14; TRBD1 aligns across 10 bases. The germline V gene has CDR1 SGHDN and CDR2 FVKESK. Trimming at V came to 2 bases and at J to 4 bases, leaving 8 bases not matched to a gene. The CDR3 is made up of 17 amino acids.

In its sample, this clonotype was seen a few times. The gene calls are TRBV6-5 and TRBJ2-2; D is perhaps TRBD1 (5 bases). Trimming stripped 6 bases from V and 1 base from J, with 9 bases between. The V gene's germline CDR1 is MNHEY and CDR2 SVGAGI. The CDR3 spans 14 residues. The CDR3 bases are TGTGCCAGCAGGCCTACAGGGAACACCGGGGAGCTGTTTTTT. Translating gives CASRPTGNTGELFF.

The CDR3 DNA reads TGTGCCAGCAGCCGAGCCGGGACCGGTAATCAGCCCCAGCATTTT. It specifies CASSRAGTGNQPQHF. The V gene is TRBV28, the J gene TRBJ1-5; tentative D call: TRBD1 (5 bases). Germline V gives CDR1 MDHEN, CDR2 SYDVKM. V lost 6 bases and J 4 bases, leaving 16 bases between the germline ends. The CDR3 is 15 amino acids.

This chain links TRBV7-6 with TRBJ2-1; 11 nucleotides agree with TRBD2. Germline trimming cut 5 bases from V and 5 bases from J; bases unmatched to any gene: 8. Germline lookup yields CDR1 SGHVS and CDR2 FNYEAQ. The CDR3 sequence is 16 residues long. The CDR3 region has the DNA TGTGCCAGCAGCCCCTCACTAGCGGGGGCCGACAATGAGCAGTTCTTC. It yields the protein CASSPSLAGADNEQFF.

The V and J genes are TRBV5-1 and TRBJ1-1; D remains unclear. The V gene lost 2 bases and the J gene lost 5 bases, with 16 bases spanning the gap. The CDR3 is 15 amino acids. CDR1 SGHRS and CDR2 YFSETQ come from the germline V gene. CDR3 nucleotide sequence: TGCGCCAGCAGCTTAACCGGGGAGGGTGGGACTGAAGCTTTCTTT. Its protein is CASSLTGEGGTEAFF.

This chain uses TRBV7-9 with TRBJ2-5; D is ambiguous. The J call may not be correct, given that the DNA end is closer to TRBJ2-7. The CDR3 contains 13 residues. Germline values: CDR1 SEHNR, CDR2 FQNEAQ (reference sequence). This CDR3 reads CASSAGPPYEQYF. DNA for the CDR3: TGTGCCAGCAGCGCCGGACCCCCGTACGAGCAGTACTTC.

The chain links TRBV7-9 to TRBJ2-7, with TRBD2 matching over 9 bases. J was trimmed by 12 bases and V by 5 bases; bases with no gene match: 14. Germline-derived CDR1 and CDR2 are SEHNR and FQNEAQ (reference sequence). This CDR3 is built from 14 residues. CDR3 bases: TGTGCCAGCAGCCCTAGCGGGGTAGTGGAGACCCTGTACTTC. The encoded protein is CASSPSGVVETLYF.

The J gene is TRBJ2-3, the V gene TRBV20-1, with D perhaps TRBD1 or TRBD2 (5 bases each). CDR1 is DFQATT, CDR2 SNEGSKA, per germline (reference sequence). Trimming took 6 bases from V and 4 from J, leaving 17 bases between them. This CDR3 is built from 14 residues. The CDR3 DNA follows: TGCAGTGCAAGCCACGGGGTCAGGGCAGATACGCAGTATTTT. Protein product: CSASHGVRADTQYF.

The table lists this clonotype with a few counts. This chain uses TRBV7-2 with TRBJ2-1, with D possibly matching TRBD1 (5 bases). The V gene lost 2 bases and the J gene lost 6 bases, with 14 bases spanning the gap. This CDR3 is built from 15 residues. CDR1 is SGHTA, CDR2 FQGNSA, per germline. CDR3 coding DNA: TGTGCCAGCAGCTTAATCAGGGTAGCCCCCAATGAGCAGTTCTTC. Translated, it gives CASSLIRVAPNEQFF.

In the case of this clonotype: With a much larger clone just one base away, this may be a read error. The conserved phenylalanine or tryptophan normally closing the CDR3 is absent here, so this likely arose from a read error. The genes are TRBV18 and TRBJ2-7; TRBD1 agrees at 7 bases. CDR1 and CDR2 (germline): KGHSH, LQKENI. V shed 6 bases and J 5 bases; nucleotides not matched to a gene: 13. The CDR3 length is 15 residues. The CDR3 loop is CASSKLGTAAHEQYI. In DNA, the CDR3 is TGTGCCAGCTCCAAACTTGGGACAGCAGCCCACGAGCAGTACATC.

V and J are TRBV7-6 and TRBJ2-3; 10 nucleotides align to TRBD2. With V trimmed by 2 bases and J by 3 bases, 5 bases remained unmatched. The CDR3 runs to 16 residues. The germline gives CDR1 SGHVS, CDR2 FNYEAQ. The CDR3 region is CASSLMLAGETDTQYF. The CDR3 DNA reads TGTGCCAGCAGCTTAATGCTAGCGGGAGAGACAGATACGCAGTATTTT.